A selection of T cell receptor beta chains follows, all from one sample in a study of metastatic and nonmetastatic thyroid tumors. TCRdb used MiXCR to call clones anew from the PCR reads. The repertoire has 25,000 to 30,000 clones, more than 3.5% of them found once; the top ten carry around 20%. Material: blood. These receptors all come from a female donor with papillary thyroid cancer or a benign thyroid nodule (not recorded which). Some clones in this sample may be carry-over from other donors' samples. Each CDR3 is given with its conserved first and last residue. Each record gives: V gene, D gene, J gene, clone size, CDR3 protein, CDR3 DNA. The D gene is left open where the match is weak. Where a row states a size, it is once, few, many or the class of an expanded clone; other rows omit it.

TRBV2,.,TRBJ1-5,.,CASSQGAPNQPQHF,TGTGCCAGCAGCCAAGGGGCCCCCAATCAGCCCCAGCATTTT
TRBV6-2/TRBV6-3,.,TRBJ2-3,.,CASTFRTGGDTQYF,TGTGCCAGCACCTTCCGCACCGGTGGAGATACGCAGTATTTT
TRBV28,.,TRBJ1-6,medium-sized,CASSPPTVGSPLHF,TGTGCCAGCAGTCCCCCGACGGTGGGGTCACCCCTCCACTTT
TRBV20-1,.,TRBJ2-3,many,CSARVVGVITDTQYF,TGCAGTGCTAGAGTAGTGGGAGTTATCACAGATACGCAGTATTTT
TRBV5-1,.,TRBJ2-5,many,CASSLAGGLGETQYF,TGCGCCAGCAGCTTGGCCGGGGGGCTCGGGGAGACCCAGTACTTC
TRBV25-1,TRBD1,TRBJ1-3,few,CASSSDRGGNTIYF,TGTGCCAGCAGCTCGGACAGGGGTGGAAACACCATATATTTT
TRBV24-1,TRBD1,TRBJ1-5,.,CATSGGQGLDQPQHF,TGTGCCACCAGTGGAGGACAGGGTTTGGATCAGCCCCAGCATTTT
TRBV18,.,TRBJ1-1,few,CASSPAGYMNTEAFF,TGTGCCAGCTCACCAGCAGGTTACATGAACACTGAAGCTTTCTTT
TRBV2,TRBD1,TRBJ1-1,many,CASGQGWVTEAFF,TGTGCCAGCGGACAGGGATGGGTCACTGAAGCTTTCTTT
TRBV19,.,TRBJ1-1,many,CASRNQGIGVDTEAFF,TGTGCCAGTAGAAACCAGGGTATTGGGGTGGACACTGAAGCTTTCTTT
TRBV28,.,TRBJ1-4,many,CASSGPTTNEKLFF,TGTGCCAGCAGTGGACCGACAACTAATGAAAAACTGTTTTTT
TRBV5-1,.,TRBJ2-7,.,CASSLRSSVLYEQYF,TGCGCCAGCAGCTTGAGGTCCAGCGTGTTGTACGAGCAGTACTTC
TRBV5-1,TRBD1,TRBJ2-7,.,CASTLGGQLDEQYF,TGCGCCAGCACCCTAGGGGGACAGCTGGACGAGCAGTACTTC
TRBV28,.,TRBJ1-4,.,CASSYEGSNEKLFF,TGTGCCAGCAGCTACGAGGGGTCTAATGAAAAACTGTTTTTT
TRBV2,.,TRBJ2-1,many,CASWSSGSFSYNEQFF,TGTGCCAGCTGGTCGAGTGGTTCCTTCTCCTACAATGAGCAGTTCTTC
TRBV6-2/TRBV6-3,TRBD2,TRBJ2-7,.,CASRTGGTSAHEQYF,TGTGCCAGCCGAACAGGGGGGACTAGCGCGCACGAGCAGTACTTC
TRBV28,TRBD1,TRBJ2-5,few,CASSPLLGQGAEETQYF,TGTGCCAGCAGTCCTCTCCTAGGACAGGGGGCAGAAGAGACCCAGTACTTC